The 32 T cell receptor beta chains reported below all come from one sample, sequenced in a study of CXCR3-negative and CXCR3-positive naive CD8 T cells. Libraries were UMI-labeled 5' RACE TRB cDNA. TCRdb re-called the 5' RACE reads; one entry per CDR3 protein, DNA not given. This repertoire includes about 120,000 distinct CDR3 sequences. The sequencing sample was made of naive CXCR3- CD8+ T cells from blood. Subset: CD45RO-CCR7+CD27+CD95- naive CD8+ T cells lacking CXCR3 (TNR3-). These receptors were obtained from a human donor in good health. Some clones in this sample may be carry-over from other donors' samples.

The V and J genes are TRBV1 and TRBJ2-1; TCRdb designates TRBD2, a call that cannot be tested without DNA. TRBV1 is listed as a pseudogene. This CDR3 has 16 residues. This CDR3 is CTSSQDLAGKYNEQFF.

The CDR3 sequence: CASSSLAGSSGNTIYF. The chain employs TRBV7-9 and TRBJ1-3. The CDR3 is made up of 16 amino acids. Germline CDR1 is SEHNR and CDR2 is FQNEAQ (reference sequence).

The chain links TRBV4-3 to TRBJ2-5; the D call from TCRdb, TRBD2, cannot be confirmed without DNA. The CDR3 totals 19 residues. Per the germline V gene, CDR1 is LGHNA and CDR2 is YSLEER. The CDR3 spells CASSQDRRAAGGPQETQYF.

The chain uses TRBV2 and TRBJ2-7; TCRdb reports TRBD2, a call that lacks DNA to check it against. CDR3 length: 13 residues. The germline CDR1 and CDR2 sequences are SNHLY and FYNNEI. CDR3 protein: CASSDGAPYEQYF. The entire variable domain, with the rest obtained from reference TRBV2 and TRBJ2-7, is as follows: EPEVTQTPSHQVTQMGQEVILRCVPISNHLYFYWYRQILGQKVEFLVSFYNNEISEKSEIFDDQFSVERPDGSNFTLKIRSTKLEDSAMYFCASSDGAPYEQYFGPGTRLTVT.

The gene calls are TRBV20-1 and TRBJ1-5; the D call from TCRdb, TRBD1, cannot be confirmed without DNA. This CDR3 is 15 amino acids long. Germline V gene lookup returns CDR1 DFQATT and CDR2 SNEGSKA (reference sequence). The chain's CDR3 is CSARDLQAPGQPQHF.

The chain couples TRBV6-6 to TRBJ2-7; TCRdb lists TRBD1, though no DNA is available to test this call. Germline V gene data show CDR1 as MNHNY and CDR2 as SVGAGI (reference sequence). The CDR3 runs 18 residues. CDR3 sequence reads: CASSYSASGQGYSYEQYF.

The chain couples TRBV20-1 to TRBJ2-7; TCRdb lists TRBD1, though no DNA is available to test this call. In germline, CDR1 is DFQATT, CDR2 SNEGSKA (reference sequence). CDR3 length equals 17 residues. CDR3 protein: CSARVPRQPGSSYEQYF.

V gene TRBV20-1 combines with J gene TRBJ2-7; the D call from TCRdb, TRBD1, cannot be confirmed without DNA. The CDR3 contains 13 residues. CDR1 and CDR2 from the germline V gene are DFQATT and SNEGSKA (reference sequence). The CDR3 spells CSGRGKSDYEQYF.

This sequence joins TRBV29-1 and TRBJ2-7; TCRdb's D call, TRBD1, is unchecked because there is no DNA. Germline V gene lookup returns CDR1 SQVTM and CDR2 ANQGSEA. CDR3 length: 15 amino acids. CDR3 sequence: CSVEGGTGTSYEQYF.

The chain recombines TRBV11-2 with TRBJ2-2; lacking DNA, the TRBD2 call made by TCRdb goes unchecked. CDR1 and CDR2 from the germline V gene are SGHAT and FQNNGV. The CDR3 loop spans 16 amino acids. The chain's CDR3 is CASSLEGRPITGELFF.

CDR3 sequence reads: CSVKDDQPQHF. The gene calls are TRBV29-1 and TRBJ1-5. This CDR3 has 11 amino acids. Germline CDR1 and CDR2: SQVTM and ANQGSEA.

The V and J genes are TRBV27 and TRBJ1-4. CDR3 size: 14 residues. Germline loops: CDR1 MNHEY, CDR2 SMNVEV (reference sequence). This CDR3 reads CASSGRGWAEKLFF.

The chain recombines TRBV19 with TRBJ2-3; without DNA, the TCRdb call of TRBD2 cannot be checked. The CDR3 loop spans 16 amino acids. Germline V gives CDR1 LNHDA, CDR2 SQIVND (reference sequence). CDR3: CASSTGTSGRTDTQYF.

This chain uses TRBV28 with TRBJ2-1; TCRdb reports TRBD2, a call that lacks DNA to check it against. CDR3 length: 14 residues. CDR1 is MDHEN, CDR2 SYDVKM, per germline. Here the CDR3 reads CASKGQNTYNEQFF.

This sequence joins TRBV20-1 and TRBJ2-7; the D call of TRBD2 rests on TCRdb alone, since no DNA is present to check it. This CDR3 comprises 13 residues. In germline, CDR1 is DFQATT, CDR2 SNEGSKA (reference sequence). Here the CDR3 reads CSASSGRVGEQYF.

The chain is built from TRBV29-1 and TRBJ2-7; TCRdb picks TRBD2, but there is no DNA to check that call. Germline V CDR1 and CDR2: SQVTM, ANQGSEA. This CDR3 has 13 amino acids. The CDR3: CSIKLATPYEQYF.

The chain couples TRBV13 to TRBJ2-7; no DNA is available, so the TRBD1 call from TCRdb remains unchecked. Per the germline V gene, CDR1 is PRHDT and CDR2 is FYEKMQ (reference sequence). The CDR3 spans 18 residues. The CDR3 region is CASSFGIGGQAFSYEQYF.

J is TRBJ2-1 and V is TRBV28; lacking DNA, the TRBD2 call made by TCRdb goes unchecked. In germline, CDR1 is MDHEN, CDR2 SYDVKM. There are 15 residues in the CDR3. This CDR3 is CASSLAGTYYNEQFF.

This rearrangement joins TRBV7-2 to TRBJ2-3. Germline values: CDR1 SGHTA, CDR2 FQGNSA. This CDR3 has 15 amino acids. CDR3 amino acids: CASSLVAGLTDTQYF.

The CDR3 sequence is CSVVSSDYEQYF. The J gene is TRBJ2-7, the V gene TRBV29-1. Germline V gene sequence: CDR1 SQVTM, CDR2 ANQGSEA. CDR3 length: 12 amino acids.

The J gene is TRBJ2-3, the V gene TRBV9; absent DNA, TCRdb's TRBD1 call cannot be checked. Germline V gene data show CDR1 as SGDLS and CDR2 as YYNGEE. This CDR3 spans 17 amino acids. The CDR3 spells CASSAYSMMGGADTQYF.

The V and J genes are TRBV28 and TRBJ2-5; TCRdb outputs TRBD1, but without DNA this stays unchecked. The CDR3 sequence is 16 residues long. CDR1 is MDHEN, CDR2 SYDVKM, per germline. The CDR3 sequence: CASSPSVGRGGETQYF.

The rearrangement joins TRBV3-1 to TRBJ2-1; TCRdb's D call, TRBD2, is unchecked because there is no DNA. Germline assignment: CDR1 LGHDT and CDR2 YNNKEL (reference sequence). There are 17 residues in the CDR3. CDR3 region: CASSHGPSGLSYNEQFF.

The genes are TRBV3-1 and TRBJ2-7; with no DNA, the TCRdb D assignment of TRBD2 cannot be verified. The CDR3 length is 15 residues. In germline, CDR1 is LGHDT, CDR2 YNNKEL (reference sequence). The CDR3 spells CASSQVGGVIYEQYF.

The chain joins TRBV29-1 to TRBJ1-2. The CDR3 has 11 residues. Germline V gene lookup returns CDR1 SQVTM and CDR2 ANQGSEA. CDR3 residues: CSVEGLSGYTF.

The chain employs TRBV20-1 and TRBJ2-1; checking the TCRdb D call of TRBD1 is not possible without DNA. There are 17 residues in the CDR3. Germline V gene data show CDR1 as DFQATT and CDR2 as SNEGSKA (reference sequence). The CDR3 region is CSARAWSGGAPSDEQFF.

V gene TRBV7-3 combines with J gene TRBJ2-3; TCRdb indicates TRBD2, and absent DNA this call remains unverified. This CDR3 is 13 amino acids long. Per germline, CDR1 SGHTA and CDR2 FQGTGA. The chain's CDR3 is CASREAGTDTQYF.

The chain employs TRBV5-1 and TRBJ1-2; TCRdb picks TRBD1, but there is no DNA to check that call. CDR3 length equals 15 residues. In germline, CDR1 is SGHRS, CDR2 YFSETQ. CDR3 loop: CASSLVPGTDYGYTF.

This chain joins TRBV28 and TRBJ2-1. The CDR3 length is 13 residues. CDR1 is MDHEN and CDR2 is SYDVKM in the germline V gene. Here the CDR3 reads CASSPRINNEQFF.

The rearrangement uses TRBV6-2 or TRBV6-3 and TRBJ2-1; TCRdb's D gene call, TRBD2, goes unchecked for lack of DNA. There are 16 residues in the CDR3. Germline values: CDR1 MNHEY, CDR2 SVGEGT. CDR3: CASSDWTSGSYNEQFF.

The chain employs TRBV15 and TRBJ2-1; TCRdb calls TRBD2, which cannot be checked without DNA. Germline loops: CDR1 LNHNV, CDR2 YYDKDF (reference sequence). The CDR3 is 19 residues long. The CDR3 loop reads CATSRDRLAGGPPYNEQFF.

V usage is TRBV4-1 and J usage is TRBJ1-5. The CDR3 spans 14 residues. Germline V gene sequence: CDR1 MGHRA, CDR2 YSYEKL. The CDR3 protein is CASSQESHLRPQHF.